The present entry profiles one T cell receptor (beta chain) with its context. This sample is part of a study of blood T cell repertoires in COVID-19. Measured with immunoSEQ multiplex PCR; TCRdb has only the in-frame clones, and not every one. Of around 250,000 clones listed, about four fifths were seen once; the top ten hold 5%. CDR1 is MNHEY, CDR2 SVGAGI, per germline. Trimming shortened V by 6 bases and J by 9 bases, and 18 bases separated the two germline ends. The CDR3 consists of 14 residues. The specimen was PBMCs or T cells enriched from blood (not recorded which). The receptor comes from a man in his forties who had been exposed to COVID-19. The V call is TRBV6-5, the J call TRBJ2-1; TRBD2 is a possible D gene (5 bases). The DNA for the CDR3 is TGTGCCAGCAGCAAGGCTGGGAGCGAGGGTGAGCAGTTCTTC. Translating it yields CASSKAGSEGEQFF.